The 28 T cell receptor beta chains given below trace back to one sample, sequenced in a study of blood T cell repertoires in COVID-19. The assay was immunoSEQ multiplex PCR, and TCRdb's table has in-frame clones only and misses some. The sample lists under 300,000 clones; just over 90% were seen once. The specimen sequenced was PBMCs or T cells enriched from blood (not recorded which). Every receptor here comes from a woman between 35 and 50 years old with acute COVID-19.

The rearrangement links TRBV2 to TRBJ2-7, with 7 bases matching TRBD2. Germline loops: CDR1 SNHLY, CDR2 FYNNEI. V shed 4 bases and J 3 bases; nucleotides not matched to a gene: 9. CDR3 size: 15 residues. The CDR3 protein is CASSVGEGGFYEQYF. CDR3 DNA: TGTGCCAGCAGTGTTGGAGAGGGAGGGTTCTACGAGCAGTACTTC.

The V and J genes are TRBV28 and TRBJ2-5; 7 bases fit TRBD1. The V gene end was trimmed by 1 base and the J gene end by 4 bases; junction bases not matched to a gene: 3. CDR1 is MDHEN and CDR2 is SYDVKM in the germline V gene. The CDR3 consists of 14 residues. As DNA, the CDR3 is TGTGCCAGCAGTTTATTTACAGGGGTAGAGACCCAGTACTTC. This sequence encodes CASSLFTGVETQYF.

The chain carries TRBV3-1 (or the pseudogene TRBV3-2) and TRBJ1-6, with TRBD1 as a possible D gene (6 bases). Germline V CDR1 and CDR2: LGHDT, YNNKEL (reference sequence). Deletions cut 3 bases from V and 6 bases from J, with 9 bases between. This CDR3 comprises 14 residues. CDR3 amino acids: CASSQGAINSPLHF. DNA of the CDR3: TGTGCCAGCAGCCAGGGGGCTATTAATTCACCCCTCCACTTT.

The chain's CDR3 is CASRDSYEQYF. Here the CDR3 DNA reads TGTGCCAGCCGGGACTCCTACGAGCAGTACTTC. The chain carries TRBV2 and TRBJ2-7; possible D gene TRBD2, 5 bases. The CDR3 contains 11 residues. V gave up 8 bases and J gave up 0 bases, with 5 bases separating them. Germline V CDR1 and CDR2: SNHLY, FYNNEI.

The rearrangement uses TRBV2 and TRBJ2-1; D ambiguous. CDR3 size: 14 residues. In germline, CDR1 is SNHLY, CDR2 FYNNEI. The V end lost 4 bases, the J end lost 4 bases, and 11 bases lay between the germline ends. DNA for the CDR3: TGTGCCAGCAGTGCGGAGACGGGTTACAATGAGCAGTTCTTC. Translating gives CASSAETGYNEQFF.

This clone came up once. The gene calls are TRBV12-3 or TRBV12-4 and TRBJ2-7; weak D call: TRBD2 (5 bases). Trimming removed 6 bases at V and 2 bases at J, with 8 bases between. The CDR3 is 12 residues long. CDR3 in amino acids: CASRRAAYEQYF. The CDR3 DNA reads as TGTGCCAGCAGGAGGGCGGCCTACGAGCAGTACTTC.

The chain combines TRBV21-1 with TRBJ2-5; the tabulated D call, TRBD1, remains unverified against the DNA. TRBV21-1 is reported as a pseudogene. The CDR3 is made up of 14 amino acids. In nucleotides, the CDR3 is TGTGCCAGCACCTGGGACAGCTCGCAAGAGACCCAGTACTTC. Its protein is CASTWDSSQETQYF.

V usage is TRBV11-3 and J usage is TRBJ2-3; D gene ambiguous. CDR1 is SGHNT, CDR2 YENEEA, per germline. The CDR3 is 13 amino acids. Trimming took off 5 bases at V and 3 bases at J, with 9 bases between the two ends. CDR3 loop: CASSQALTDTQYF. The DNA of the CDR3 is TGTGCCAGCAGCCAAGCGTTGACAGATACGCAGTATTTT. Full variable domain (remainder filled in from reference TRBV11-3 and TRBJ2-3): EAGVVQSPRYKIIEKKQPVAFWCNPISGHNTLYWYLQNLGQGPELLIRYENEEAVDDSQLPKDRFSAERLKGVDSTLKIQPAELGDSAVYLCASSQALTDTQYFGPGTRLTVL.

The CDR3 region has the DNA TGTGCCAGCAGCGTAGGTGGCGGCACACCAACTAATGAAAAACTGTTTTTT. Translating it yields CASSVGGGTPTNEKLFF. The chain links TRBV9 to TRBJ1-4; no clear D gene. Looked up from germline, CDR1 is SGDLS and CDR2 is YYNGEE. Trimming pared 0 bases from V and 0 bases from J, leaving 12 bases between. The CDR3 has 17 residues.

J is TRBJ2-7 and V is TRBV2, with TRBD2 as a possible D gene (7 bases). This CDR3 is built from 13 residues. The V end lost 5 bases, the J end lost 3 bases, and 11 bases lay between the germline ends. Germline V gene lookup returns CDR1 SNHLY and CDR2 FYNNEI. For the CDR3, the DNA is TGTGCCAGCAGTAGAGGGGGGGACTACGAGCAGTACTTC. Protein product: CASSRGGDYEQYF.

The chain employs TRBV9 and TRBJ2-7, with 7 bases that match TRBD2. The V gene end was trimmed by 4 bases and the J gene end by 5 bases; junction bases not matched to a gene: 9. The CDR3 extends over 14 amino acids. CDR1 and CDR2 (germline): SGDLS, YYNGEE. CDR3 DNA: TGTGCCAGCAGCCCCGAGGGAGGGCCGGACGAGCAGTACTTC. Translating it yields CASSPEGGPDEQYF.

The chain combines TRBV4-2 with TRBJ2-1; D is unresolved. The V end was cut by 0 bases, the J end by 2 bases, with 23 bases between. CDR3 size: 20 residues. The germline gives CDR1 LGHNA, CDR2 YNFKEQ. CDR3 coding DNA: TGTGCCAGCAGCCAAGATCAACCCCCGACAAAGCACTTACCCTACAATGAGCAGTTCTTC. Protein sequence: CASSQDQPPTKHLPYNEQFF.

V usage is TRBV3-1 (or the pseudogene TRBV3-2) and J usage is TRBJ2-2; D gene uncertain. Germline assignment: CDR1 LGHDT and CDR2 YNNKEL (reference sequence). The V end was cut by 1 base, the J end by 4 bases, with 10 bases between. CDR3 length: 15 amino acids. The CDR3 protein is CASSQVAAATGELFF. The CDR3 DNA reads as TGTGCCAGCAGCCAAGTTGCGGCGGCCACCGGGGAGCTGTTTTTT.

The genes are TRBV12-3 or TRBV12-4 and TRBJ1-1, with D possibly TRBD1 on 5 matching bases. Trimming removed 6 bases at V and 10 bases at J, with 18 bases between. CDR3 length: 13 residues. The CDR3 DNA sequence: TGTGCCAGCAGCCCGGGGGTGTCCACACGAGCTTTCTTT. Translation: CASSPGVSTRAFF.

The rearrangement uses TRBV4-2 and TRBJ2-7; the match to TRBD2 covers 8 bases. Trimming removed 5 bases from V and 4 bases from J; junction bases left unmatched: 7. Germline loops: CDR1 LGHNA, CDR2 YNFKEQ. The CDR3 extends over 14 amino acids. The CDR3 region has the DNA TGTGCCAGCAGCGGGGGACTAGTCGGATACGAGCAGTACTTC. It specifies CASSGGLVGYEQYF.

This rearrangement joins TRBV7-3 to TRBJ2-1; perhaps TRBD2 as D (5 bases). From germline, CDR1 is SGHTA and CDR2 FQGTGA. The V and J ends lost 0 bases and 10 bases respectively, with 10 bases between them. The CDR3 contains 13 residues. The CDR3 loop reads CASSLTAGWEQFF. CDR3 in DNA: TGTGCCAGCAGCTTAACTGCGGGCTGGGAGCAGTTCTTC.

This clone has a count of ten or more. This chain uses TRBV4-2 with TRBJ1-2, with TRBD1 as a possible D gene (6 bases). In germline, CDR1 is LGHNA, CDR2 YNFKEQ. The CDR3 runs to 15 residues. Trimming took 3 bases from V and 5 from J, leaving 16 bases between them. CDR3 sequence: CASSHLLDSGYGYTF. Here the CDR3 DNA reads TGTGCCAGCAGCCACCTCTTGGACAGTGGGTATGGCTACACCTTC.

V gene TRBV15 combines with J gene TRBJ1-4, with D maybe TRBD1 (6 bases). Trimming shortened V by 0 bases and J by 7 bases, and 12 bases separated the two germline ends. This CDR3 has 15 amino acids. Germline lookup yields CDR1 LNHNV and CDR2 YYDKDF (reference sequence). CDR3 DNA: TGTGCCACCAGCAGAGATAACAGGGTAGTTGAAAAACTGTTTTTT. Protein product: CATSRDNRVVEKLFF.

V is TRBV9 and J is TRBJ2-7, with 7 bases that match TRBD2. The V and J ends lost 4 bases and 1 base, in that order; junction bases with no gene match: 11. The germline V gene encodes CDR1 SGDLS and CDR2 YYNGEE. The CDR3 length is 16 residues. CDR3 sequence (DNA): TGTGCCAGCAGCCCGACGACTAGCTTAGGATCCTACGAGCAGTACTTC. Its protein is CASSPTTSLGSYEQYF.

The CDR3 loop reads CASSITQVAGAGNEQFF. CDR3 DNA: TGTGCCAGTAGTATAACACAGGTCGCGGGGGCGGGCAATGAGCAGTTCTTC. The chain is built from TRBV19 and TRBJ2-1, with TRBD2 as a possible D gene (7 bases). The CDR3 loop spans 17 amino acids. Trimming removed 2 bases at V and 6 bases at J, with 20 bases between. Germline CDR1 is LNHDA and CDR2 is SQIVND (reference sequence).

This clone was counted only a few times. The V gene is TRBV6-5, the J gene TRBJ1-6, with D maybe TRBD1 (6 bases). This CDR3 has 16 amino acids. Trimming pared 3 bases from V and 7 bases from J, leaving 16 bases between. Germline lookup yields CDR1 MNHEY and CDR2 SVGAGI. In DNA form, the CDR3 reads TGTGCCAGCAGTTATTCCCGGACAGCCTCAAATTCACCCCTCCACTTT. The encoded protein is CASSYSRTASNSPLHF.

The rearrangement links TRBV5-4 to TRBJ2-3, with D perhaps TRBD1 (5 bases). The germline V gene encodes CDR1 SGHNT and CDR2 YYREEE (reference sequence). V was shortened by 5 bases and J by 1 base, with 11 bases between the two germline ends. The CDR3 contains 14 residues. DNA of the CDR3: TGTGCCAGCAGTTTTGGGGCCGGCACAGATACGCAGTATTTT. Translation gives CASSFGAGTDTQYF.

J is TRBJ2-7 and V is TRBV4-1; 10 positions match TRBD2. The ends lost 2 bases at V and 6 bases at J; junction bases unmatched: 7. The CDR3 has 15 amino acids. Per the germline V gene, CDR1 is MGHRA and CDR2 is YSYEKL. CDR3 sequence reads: CASSQIGLAVSEQYF. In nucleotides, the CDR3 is TGCGCCAGCAGCCAAATTGGACTAGCGGTGTCCGAGCAGTACTTC.

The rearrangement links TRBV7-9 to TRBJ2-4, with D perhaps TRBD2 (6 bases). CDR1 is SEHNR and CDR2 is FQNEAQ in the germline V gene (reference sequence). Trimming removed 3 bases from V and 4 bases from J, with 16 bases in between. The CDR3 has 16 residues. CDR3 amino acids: CASSFGDSRKKNIQYF. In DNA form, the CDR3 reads TGTGCCAGCAGCTTTGGGGACTCACGGAAGAAAAACATTCAGTACTTC.

The CDR3 DNA reads as TGTGCCACCAGTGATTTCCGGACTAGCGGGAGTCGCAATGAGCAGTTCTTC. Protein product: CATSDFRTSGSRNEQFF. J is TRBJ2-1 and V is TRBV24-1; 13 nucleotides line up with TRBD2. With 1 base clipped from V and 6 bases from J, the junction kept 5 bases outside the gene matches. Germline lookup yields CDR1 KGHDR and CDR2 SFDVKD. The CDR3 totals 17 residues.

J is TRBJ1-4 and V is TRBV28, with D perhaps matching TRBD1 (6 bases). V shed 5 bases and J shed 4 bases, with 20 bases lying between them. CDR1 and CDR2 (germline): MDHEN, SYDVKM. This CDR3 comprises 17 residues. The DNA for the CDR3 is TGTGCCAGCAGTACCCCCACGGGGGGGGCGGGTAATGAAAAACTGTTTTTT. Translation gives CASSTPTGGAGNEKLFF.

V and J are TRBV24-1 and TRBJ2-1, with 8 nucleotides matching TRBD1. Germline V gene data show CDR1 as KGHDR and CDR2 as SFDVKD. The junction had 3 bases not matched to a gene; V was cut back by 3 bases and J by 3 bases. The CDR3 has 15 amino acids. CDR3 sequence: CATSDAGTGYNEQFF. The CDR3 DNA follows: TGTGCCACCAGTGATGCCGGGACAGGCTACAATGAGCAGTTCTTC.

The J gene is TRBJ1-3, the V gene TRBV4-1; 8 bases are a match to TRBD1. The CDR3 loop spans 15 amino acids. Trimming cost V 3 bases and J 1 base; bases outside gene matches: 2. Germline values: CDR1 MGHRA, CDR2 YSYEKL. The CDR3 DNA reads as TGCGCCAGCAGCCAGAGACAGGGGTCTGGAAACACCATATATTTT. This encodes CASSQRQGSGNTIYF.